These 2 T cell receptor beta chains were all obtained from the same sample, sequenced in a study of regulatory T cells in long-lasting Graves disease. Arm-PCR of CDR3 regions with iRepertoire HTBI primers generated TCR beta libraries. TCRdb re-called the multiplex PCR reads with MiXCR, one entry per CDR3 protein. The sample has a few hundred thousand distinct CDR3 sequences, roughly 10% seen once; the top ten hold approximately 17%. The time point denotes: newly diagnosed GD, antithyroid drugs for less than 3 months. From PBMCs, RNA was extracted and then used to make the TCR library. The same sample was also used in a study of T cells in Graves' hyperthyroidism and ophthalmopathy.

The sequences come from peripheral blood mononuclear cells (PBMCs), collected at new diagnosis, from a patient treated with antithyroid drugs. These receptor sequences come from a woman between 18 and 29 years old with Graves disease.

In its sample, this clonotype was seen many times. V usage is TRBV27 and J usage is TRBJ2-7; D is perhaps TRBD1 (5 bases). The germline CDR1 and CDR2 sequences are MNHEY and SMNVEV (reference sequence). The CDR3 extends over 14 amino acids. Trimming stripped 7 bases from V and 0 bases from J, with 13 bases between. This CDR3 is CASKVQASSYEQYF. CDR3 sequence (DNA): TGTGCCAGCAAAGTACAGGCTAGCTCCTACGAGCAGTACTTC.

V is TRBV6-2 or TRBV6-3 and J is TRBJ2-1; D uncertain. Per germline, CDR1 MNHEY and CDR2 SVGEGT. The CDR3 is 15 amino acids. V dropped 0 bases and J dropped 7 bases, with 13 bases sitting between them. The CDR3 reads CASSYSGIELNEQFF. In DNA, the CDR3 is TGTGCCAGCAGTTACTCAGGGATTGAGTTGAATGAGCAGTTCTTC.